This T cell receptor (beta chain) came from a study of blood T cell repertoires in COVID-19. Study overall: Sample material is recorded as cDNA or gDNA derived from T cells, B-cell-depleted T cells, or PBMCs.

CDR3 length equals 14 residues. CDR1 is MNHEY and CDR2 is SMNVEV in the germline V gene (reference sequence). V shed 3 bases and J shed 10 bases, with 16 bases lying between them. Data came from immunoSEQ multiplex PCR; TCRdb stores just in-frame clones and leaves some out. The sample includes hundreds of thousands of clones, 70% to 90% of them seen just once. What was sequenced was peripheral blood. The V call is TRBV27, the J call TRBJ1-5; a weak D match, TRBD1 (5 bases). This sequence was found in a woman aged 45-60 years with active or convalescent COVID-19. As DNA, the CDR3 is TGTGCCAGCAGTTTGGATAGGGGAAGTAGTCCCCAGCATTTT. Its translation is CASSLDRGSSPQHF.